This T cell receptor beta chain is drawn from a study of blood T cell repertoires in COVID-19 (TCRdb year 2020). About the study as a whole: The collaborator samples originated in the United States, Italy and Spain and spanned the acute and convalescent phases of COVID-19. The material from the prospective study consisted of cDNA or gDNA derived from T cells, B-cell-depleted T cells, or PBMCs. The dataset comprised deeply sampled blood TCRbeta repertoires from subjects exposed to, actively infected with, or recovered from COVID-19. A freely available public database, intended as a resource for researchers studying the immune response to SARS-CoV-2, is where the repertoires were released. The samples were drawn from two sources: the first 160 participants of the ongoing ImmuneRACE study, and 1,000 to 1,500 subjects contributed by 6 global collaborators. Sample metadata almost always included a de-identified subject ID, COVID-19 status, age in years and sex. Where available, HLA class I and class II types were taken from metadata supplied by the sample provider and were not determined by assay-based typing.

Study-level results and caveats: How much clinical and demographic metadata was included differed by source and by participant, and the metadata was provided uncurated.

This clone showed up just once. No antigen is known for it. Within one base of it there is no much larger clone, and no base qualities were kept. The immunoSEQ Assay, a bias-controlled multiplex PCR, was used to amplify TCRbeta CDR3 regions from genomic DNA. On the authors' methods: Within the assay, amplification of reference gene primers was used to estimate how many nucleated cells each sample contained. To quantify the absolute abundance of each unique TCRbeta CDR3 rearrangement, sequence reads were collapsed and filtered. For each sample, productive Simpson clonality was calculated as the square root of Simpson's diversity index over productive rearrangements. The table comes from immuneACCESS by way of TCRdb, which keeps in-frame sequences with V and J called. Part of the clones is missing from these tables; in studies checked, under half for an unresolved V gene and the rest for unknown reasons. V and J calls and clone size are those listed in that table; D and trimming were worked out from the DNA. The sample profile shows approximately 38,000 clones; 70% to 90% of them were found once. The top ten clonotypes cover roughly 4.3% of the sample.

One collaborating source in Seattle enrolled patients during active infection and followed them longitudinally through the course of disease. Whole blood was collected in K2EDTA tubes by collaborating institutions according to the institutions' own protocols. For TCRbeta analysis, collaborators shipped samples in one of three forms: frozen whole blood, isolated PBMCs, or DNA extracted from either of those sample types. Taken from the germline V gene, the CDR1 and CDR2 loops are MGHRA and YSYEKL. Reading from cysteine to phenylalanine, the CDR3 counts 16 amino acids. Just the 48-base CDR3 DNA is kept, in frame starting at base 1. The junction shows trimming of 2 bases on V and 5 bases on J, and the gene matches do not reach 6 bases of it.

The V and J segments used are TRBV4-1 and TRBJ2-5; TRBD2 agrees with 12 junctional bases. Sequenced: peripheral blood. The TCR comes from a man between 60 and 75 years old with COVID-19, enrolled during active disease. CDR3 region: CASSQTSGRPRETQYF. The DNA sequence follows: TGCGCCAGCAGCCAAACTAGCGGGAGGCCCCGGGAGACCCAGTACTTC.